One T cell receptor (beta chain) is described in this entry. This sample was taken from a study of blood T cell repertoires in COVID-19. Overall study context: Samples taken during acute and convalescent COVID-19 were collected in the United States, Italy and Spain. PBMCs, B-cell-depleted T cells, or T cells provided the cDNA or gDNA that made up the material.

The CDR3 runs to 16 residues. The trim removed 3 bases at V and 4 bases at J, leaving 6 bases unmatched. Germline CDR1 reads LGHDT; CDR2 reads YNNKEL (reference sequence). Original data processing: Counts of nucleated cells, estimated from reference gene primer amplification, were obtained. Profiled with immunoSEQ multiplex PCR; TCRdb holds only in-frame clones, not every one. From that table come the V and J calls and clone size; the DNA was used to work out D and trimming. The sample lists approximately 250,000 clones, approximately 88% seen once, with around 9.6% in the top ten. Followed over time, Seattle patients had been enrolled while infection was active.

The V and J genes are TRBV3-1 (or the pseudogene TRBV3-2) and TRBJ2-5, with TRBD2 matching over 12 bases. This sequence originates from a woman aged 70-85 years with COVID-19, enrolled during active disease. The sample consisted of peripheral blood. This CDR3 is CASSQLTSGSTETQYF. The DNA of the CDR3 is TGTGCCAGCAGCCAGCTGACTAGCGGGAGTACAGAGACCCAGTACTTC.